In this sample, the clone carrying this T cell receptor (beta chain) turned up many times. These data belong to a study of neurological immune-mediated disorders. V lost 5 bases and J lost 2; bases outside the gene matches: 1. Germline V gene data show CDR1 as SGHDT and CDR2 as YYEEEE. The CDR3 consists of 13 residues. A single record per CDR3 protein comes from TCRdb applying MiXCR to the 5' RACE reads. The data hold around 50,000 distinct CDR3 sequences, with 3% to 4.5% observed a single time. This receptor was identified in a man aged 60-69 years with multiple sclerosis. Material for sequencing was PBMCs. The chain couples TRBV5-6 to TRBJ2-5; 9 positions match TRBD1. CDR3 in DNA: TGTGCCAGCAGTGGGACAGGGCAAGAGACCCAGTACTTC. Encoded protein: CASSGTGQETQYF.